What follows describes a single T cell receptor beta chain. The antigen remains undetermined. This specimen comes from a study of OX40 agonist ivuxolimab in advanced cancers. The CDR3 extends over 14 amino acids. Notes on the study in general: Dose levels from 0.1 to 3.0 mg/kg saw CD4+ and CD8+ blood T cells expand clonally by week 6.

Repertoires were generated with immunoSEQ multiplex PCR, while TCRdb's copy carries only in-frame clones and drops some. The top ten clones hold about 7% of a sample with roughly 100,000 clones, more than 80% of them seen once. Peripheral blood came from all dose cohorts at three timepoints. The chain couples TRBV21-1 to TRBJ2-1. TRBV21-1 is deemed a pseudogene. This clonotype was sampled from an adult with an advanced solid tumor such as melanoma, head and neck, liver or kidney cancer. The sequences come from CD4+ or CD8+ T cells sorted from blood, collected in a trial of the OX40 agonist ivuxolimab. The CDR3 region is CARDGGHPGNEQFF. The CDR3, as DNA: TGTGCCCGCGACGGGGGCCATCCTGGGAATGAGCAGTTCTTC.